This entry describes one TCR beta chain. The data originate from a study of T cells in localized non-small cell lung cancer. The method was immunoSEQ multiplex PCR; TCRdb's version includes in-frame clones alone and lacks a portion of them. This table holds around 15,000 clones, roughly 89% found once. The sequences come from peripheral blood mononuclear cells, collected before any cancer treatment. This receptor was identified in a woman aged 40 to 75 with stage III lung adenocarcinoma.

CDR3 nucleotide sequence: TGCGCCAGCAGCTCGGGACAGGGGGACTATGGCTACACCTTC. Encoded protein: CASSSGQGDYGYTF. V gene TRBV5-1 combines with J gene TRBJ1-2; TRBD1 matches 11 bases. V gave up 3 bases and J gave up 3 bases; unmatched junction bases: 1. Germline lookup yields CDR1 SGHRS and CDR2 YFSETQ. This CDR3 has 14 residues.